This T cell receptor (beta chain) was identified during a study of a mutant IDH1 vaccine in newly diagnosed glioma. Study-wide background: Treated individuals were around 60% male and around 40% female, averaging 40.4 years of age. Findings and limits, study-wide: The vaccine induced immune responses, and these occurred in around 93% of patients.

Time point meaning: week 47, end of study. Doses comprised 300 ug of mutant IDH1 20-mer peptide each, plus topical imiquimod. The table came from immunoSEQ multiplex PCR; TCRdb's copy has only in-frame clones and leaves some out. This table has around 54,000 clones, around four fifths appearing once. The germline CDR1 and CDR2 sequences are MNHNS and SASEGT. This CDR3 has 13 residues. Trimming took off 2 bases at V and 1 base at J, with 5 bases between the two ends. In this sample, this clone turned up a few times. No antigen is known for it. The clonotype comes from a woman aged 45 to 65 with glioma. The chain joins TRBV6-1 to TRBJ1-1; no clear D gene. This sample comprised PBMCs, obtained from a glioma patient whose treatment included an IDH1 peptide vaccine. In nucleotides, the CDR3 is TGTGCCAGCAGTGAACAACCGAACACTGAAGCTTTCTTT. This codes for CASSEQPNTEAFF.